This T cell receptor (beta chain) emerged from a study of CD8 T cells in Susac syndrome. Study outcomes and limitations: As the study acknowledged, the number of individuals who were part of its TCR sequencing and HLA analysis was relatively small.

V lost 6 bases to trimming and J lost 0 bases, with 12 bases between them. This CDR3 contains 15 residues. Germline CDR1 SNHLY, CDR2 FYNNEI. In contrast to the negatively isolated CD8+ and CD4+ T cells, TEMRA cells were FACS-enriched. Roughly 0.45 to 1 ug RNA was reverse transcribed with random hexamers. Amplification of the TCR beta CDR3 was carried out by immunoSEQ multiplex PCR, which spanned a total of 54 Vbeta and 13 Jbeta segments. TCRdb re-analysed the immunoSEQ multiplex PCR reads in MiXCR, keeping a single row per CDR3 protein. The sample carries about 120,000 distinct CDR3 sequences, just under 95% recorded once. Comments on this clonotype: What it binds is not known.

The sequenced material came from CD4+ T cells from PBMCs. The TCR was taken from a human donor with multiple sclerosis. This chain links TRBV2 with TRBJ1-3; D ambiguous. The CDR3 DNA reads as TGTGCCAGCAGCGAACTCAAAAACTCTGGAAACACCATATATTTT. Translated: CASSELKNSGNTIYF.